Each of the 4 T cell receptor beta chains below was sequenced from the same sample in a study of Graves' ophthalmopathy and Graves' hyperthyroidism. RNA transcripts yielded amplified TCR beta CDR3 regions. A first-round RT-PCR used HTBI primers, followed by a second-round multiplex PCR. One entry per CDR3 protein, called by TCRdb with MiXCR from the multiplex PCR reads. The sample includes hundreds of thousands of distinct CDR3 sequences, around a fifth seen only once; the top ten take approximately 7.7%. Sequencing used peripheral blood. The source of these receptors is a woman under 30 with stable Graves' hyperthyroidism. Some clones in this sample may be carry-over from other donors' samples.

This clonotype occurred many times. The chain is built from TRBV4-2 and TRBJ1-2; D gene uncertain. CDR1 is LGHNA and CDR2 is YNFKEQ in the germline V gene. The CDR3 length is 15 residues. Trimming pared 0 bases from V and 4 bases from J, leaving 12 bases between. CDR3 bases: TGTGCCAGCAGCCAAGATTTGCCTGCGGGCTATGGCTACACCTTC. Translation gives CASSQDLPAGYGYTF.

This clonotype was recorded at least ten times. The V and J genes are TRBV5-1 and TRBJ2-2; 10 bases are shared with TRBD1. Germline trimming cut 4 bases from V and 4 bases from J; bases unmatched to any gene: 4. Germline V gene data show CDR1 as SGHRS and CDR2 as YFSETQ. The CDR3 runs to 15 residues. CDR3 residues: CASSLGQGSTGELFF. As DNA, the CDR3 is TGCGCCAGCAGCCTGGGACAGGGGAGCACCGGGGAGCTGTTTTTT.

This clonotype was counted at least ten times. The chain employs TRBV11-1 and TRBJ2-7; D perhaps matches TRBD1 (6 bases). Germline CDR1 and CDR2: SGHAT and FQDESV (reference sequence). The CDR3 spans 16 residues. Trimming cost V 2 bases and J 0 bases, with 14 bases left between them. The CDR3 loop reads CASSLHRERSSYEQYF. The CDR3 nucleotides read TGTGCCAGCAGCTTACACAGGGAAAGGAGCTCCTACGAGCAGTACTTC.

This clonotype has a count of ten or more. The V and J genes are TRBV18 and TRBJ1-1; maybe TRBD1 (5 bases). V lost 3 bases to trimming and J lost 5 bases, with 16 bases between them. The CDR3 contains 15 residues. CDR1 KGHSH and CDR2 LQKENI come from the germline V gene. CDR3 sequence (DNA): TGTGCCAGCTCACCCATGGGGGGGATCTCGACTGAAGCTTTCTTT. Translation gives CASSPMGGISTEAFF.